The 27 T cell receptor beta chains below were found in one sample sequenced in a study of OX40 agonist ivuxolimab in advanced cancers. The table came from immunoSEQ multiplex PCR; TCRdb's copy has only in-frame clones and leaves some out. The table lists roughly 70,000 clones, 80% to 90% of them singletons. Sample: CD4+ or CD8+ T cells sorted from blood, taken in a trial of the OX40 agonist ivuxolimab. These receptors were obtained from an adult with an advanced solid tumor such as melanoma, head and neck, liver or kidney cancer.

The chain uses TRBV6-6 and TRBJ2-7; 10 bases are shared with TRBD2. CDR3 length: 15 amino acids. Germline assignment: CDR1 MNHNY and CDR2 SVGAGI (reference sequence). Trimming removed 6 bases from V and 3 bases from J; junction bases left unmatched: 8. The CDR3 region has the DNA TGTGCCAGCAGAATCCGAGCGGGAGGGCTCTACGAGCAGTACTTC. Amino acids: CASRIRAGGLYEQYF.

The V gene is TRBV4-1, the J gene TRBJ1-3; D gene uncertain. Trimming removed 5 bases from V and 2 bases from J, with 7 bases in between. CDR3 size: 13 residues. Germline V CDR1 and CDR2: MGHRA, YSYEKL. The CDR3 DNA follows: TGCGCCAGCAGCGGGGTGACTGGAAACACCATATATTTT. Its translation: CASSGVTGNTIYF.

The genes are TRBV2 and TRBJ1-1; D unresolved. The CDR3 contains 13 residues. Germline-derived CDR1 and CDR2 are SNHLY and FYNNEI. Deletions cut 7 bases from V and 1 base from J, with 10 bases between. CDR3 sequence: CASKKGANTEAFF. DNA of the CDR3: TGTGCCAGCAAAAAAGGTGCGAACACTGAAGCTTTCTTT. The full variable domain, completed using reference TRBV2 and TRBJ1-1, is EPEVTQTPSHQVTQMGQEVILRCVPISNHLYFYWYRQILGQKVEFLVSFYNNEISEKSEIFDDQFSVERPDGSNFTLKIRSTKLEDSAMYFCASKKGANTEAFFGQGTRLTVV.

This clone has just one count. The chain is built from TRBV4-2 and TRBJ2-5; D gene ambiguous. TRBJ2-7 matches the DNA end more closely, so the J call is doubtful. Germline CDR1 LGHNA, CDR2 YNFKEQ. This CDR3 contains 15 residues. Written as DNA, the CDR3 is TGTGCCAGCAGCCAAGATGCTGGGGACTCCTACGAGCAGTACTTC. It encodes CASSQDAGDSYEQYF.

The gene calls are TRBV5-8 and TRBJ1-1; possible D gene TRBD1, 6 bases. Germline lookup yields CDR1 SGHTS and CDR2 YDEGEE. The V gene lost 0 bases and the J gene lost 11 bases, with 23 bases spanning the gap. The CDR3 extends over 16 amino acids. The CDR3 protein is CASSLAGAGGISGAFF. The CDR3 DNA reads TGTGCCAGCAGCTTGGCGGGGGCGGGCGGAATTAGCGGCGCTTTCTTT.

V gene TRBV18 combines with J gene TRBJ2-7, with D perhaps matching TRBD2 (5 bases). The germline V gene has CDR1 KGHSH and CDR2 LQKENI. Deletions cut 3 bases from V and 1 base from J, with 7 bases between. The CDR3 is made up of 13 amino acids. The CDR3 DNA reads TGTGCCAGCTCACCTCGGGAATCCTACGAGCAGTACTTC. Amino acids: CASSPRESYEQYF.

J is TRBJ2-1 and V is TRBV2; unclear D gene. V was shortened by 6 bases and J by 9 bases, with 18 bases between the two germline ends. This CDR3 region has 14 residues. From germline, CDR1 is SNHLY and CDR2 FYNNEI. CDR3 sequence: CASRVTEVDGEQFF. CDR3 sequence (DNA): TGTGCCAGCAGGGTCACTGAGGTCGATGGTGAGCAGTTCTTC.

V is TRBV10-2 and J is TRBJ1-1; no definite D call. The CDR3 spans 13 residues. The germline V gene has CDR1 WSHSY and CDR2 SAAADI. Trimming took 0 bases from V and 6 from J, leaving 8 bases between them. CDR3 in amino acids: CASSESGPAEAFF. CDR3 nucleotides: TGCGCCAGCAGTGAGTCAGGGCCGGCTGAAGCTTTCTTT.

The chain couples TRBV11-2 to TRBJ1-3, with D hard to call. Between the trimmed V and J ends, which lost 4 bases and 2 bases, there was a span of 3 bases. The germline V gene has CDR1 SGHAT and CDR2 FQNNGV. The CDR3 is 12 amino acids. The CDR3 bases are TGTGCCAGCAGCTCGGCTGGAAACACCATATATTTT. The encoded protein is CASSSAGNTIYF.

The chain is built from TRBV18 and TRBJ1-4; D perhaps matches TRBD1 (5 bases). CDR3 length: 14 residues. V was pared by 0 bases and J by 7 bases, with 9 bases between. Germline lookup yields CDR1 KGHSH and CDR2 LQKENI. The CDR3 region is CASSPPGQAEKLFF. CDR3 DNA: TGTGCCAGCTCACCACCGGGGCAGGCTGAAAAACTGTTTTTT.

The chain links TRBV7-9 to TRBJ1-1; no firm D call. V was shortened by 4 bases and J by 1 base, with 13 bases between the two germline ends. This CDR3 has 15 residues. Germline CDR1 and CDR2: SEHNR and FQNEAQ (reference sequence). The CDR3 DNA reads as TGTGCCAGCAGCTGGGAGGGATTAGGGAACACTGAAGCTTTCTTT. This sequence encodes CASSWEGLGNTEAFF. Variable domain in full (rest from reference TRBV7-9 and TRBJ1-1): DTGVSQNPRHKITKRGQNVTFRCDPISEHNRLYWYRQTLGQGPEFLTYFQNEAQLEKSRLLSDRFSAERPKGSFSTLEIQRTEQGDSAMYLCASSWEGLGNTEAFFGQGTRLTVV.

To note about this clone: Compared with germline, one end of the junction differs, possibly owing to a read error. The V and J genes are TRBV28 and TRBJ1-2; no definite D call. The CDR3 sequence is 12 residues long. Germline-derived CDR1 and CDR2 are MDHEN and SYDVKM. The CDR3 nucleotides are TGTGCCAGCGGTTTTGGGAACTATGGCTACACCTTC. Encoded protein: CASGFGNYGYTF.

V is TRBV30 and J is TRBJ2-3; D unclear. Germline values: CDR1 GTSNPN, CDR2 SVGIG (reference sequence). The CDR3 totals 14 residues. The V end lost 0 bases, the J end lost 2 bases, and 9 bases lay between the germline ends. The CDR3 spells CAWSVGLYTDTQYF. The DNA of the CDR3 is TGTGCCTGGAGTGTAGGTCTATACACAGATACGCAGTATTTT.

The J gene is TRBJ2-7, the V gene TRBV10-3, with 8 bases lining up with TRBD1. The CDR3 runs to 15 residues. The germline V gene encodes CDR1 ENHRY and CDR2 SYGVKD. After removal of 4 bases from V and 4 bases from J, the junction contained 9 bases not matched to a gene. The CDR3 DNA sequence: TGTGCCATCAGTGTCTCTCCGGGACAGGAGTACGAGCAGTACTTC. Its protein is CAISVSPGQEYEQYF.

The V call is TRBV2, the J call TRBJ2-5; 10 nucleotides line up with TRBD2. The V and J ends lost 2 bases and 5 bases, in that order; junction bases with no gene match: 2. CDR1 is SNHLY and CDR2 is FYNNEI in the germline V gene. CDR3 length: 14 residues. In DNA, the CDR3 is TGTGCCAGCAGTGAACTAGCGGGAGTCGAGACCCAGTACTTC. Translation: CASSELAGVETQYF.

The chain joins TRBV7-3 to TRBJ2-3, with D possibly being TRBD2 (5 bases). The ends were cut back, 1 base at V and 2 bases at J, with 10 bases in the middle. The germline V gene has CDR1 SGHTA and CDR2 FQGTGA. The CDR3 consists of 15 residues. This CDR3 reads CASSLIGLATDTQYF. DNA of the CDR3: TGTGCCAGCAGCTTAATAGGGCTAGCCACAGATACGCAGTATTTT.

V is TRBV30 and J is TRBJ2-1, with TRBD1 as a possible D gene (6 bases). V dropped 0 bases and J dropped 10 bases, with 10 bases sitting between them. In germline, CDR1 is GTSNPN, CDR2 SVGIG (reference sequence). This CDR3 contains 12 residues. This CDR3 is CAWSVRGREQFF. CDR3 sequence (DNA): TGTGCCTGGAGTGTAAGGGGGAGAGAGCAGTTCTTC.

The gene calls are TRBV13 and TRBJ2-2; 13 bases fit TRBD2. This CDR3 is built from 16 residues. The V segment lost 5 bases and the J segment 5 bases; nucleotides outside the gene matches: 5. The V gene's germline CDR1 is PRHDT and CDR2 FYEKMQ (reference sequence). CDR3 sequence reads: CASSLRTSGRTGELFF. CDR3 DNA sequence: TGTGCCAGCAGCCTTCGGACTAGCGGGAGAACCGGGGAGCTGTTTTTT. The complete variable domain, with remaining parts taken from reference TRBV13 and TRBJ2-2, reads AAGVIQSPRHLIKEKRETATLKCYPIPRHDTVYWYQQGPGQDPQFLISFYEKMQSDKGSIPDRFSAQQFSDYHSELNMSSLELGDSALYFCASSLRTSGRTGELFFGEGSRLTVL.

The CDR3 reads CASQESSGANVLTF. CDR3 nucleotide sequence: TGTGCCAGCCAAGAGAGCTCTGGGGCCAACGTCCTGACTTTC. The chain is built from TRBV28 and TRBJ2-6; D uncertain. This CDR3 contains 14 residues. Germline V lookup: CDR1 MDHEN, CDR2 SYDVKM. Between the trimmed V and J ends, which lost 8 bases and 0 bases, there was a span of 8 bases.

V usage is TRBV11-3 and J usage is TRBJ2-2; D is unresolved. In germline, CDR1 is SGHNT, CDR2 YENEEA. This CDR3 is built from 14 residues. Trimming shortened V by 6 bases and J by 0 bases, and 8 bases separated the two germline ends. CDR3 sequence: CASSLTANTGELFF. CDR3 bases: TGTGCCAGCAGTCTGACCGCGAACACCGGGGAGCTGTTTTTT. Variable domain in full (rest from reference TRBV11-3 and TRBJ2-2): EAGVVQSPRYKIIEKKQPVAFWCNPISGHNTLYWYLQNLGQGPELLIRYENEEAVDDSQLPKDRFSAERLKGVDSTLKIQPAELGDSAVYLCASSLTANTGELFFGEGSRLTVL.

In this sample, this clone turned up many times. This chain links TRBV7-6 with TRBJ1-2, with 8 bases aligning to TRBD1. The CDR3 has 13 amino acids. Germline CDR1 reads SGHVS; CDR2 reads FNYEAQ. The V segment lost 3 bases and the J segment 6 bases; nucleotides outside the gene matches: 3. CDR3 amino acids: CASSFGQGDGYTF. Written as DNA, the CDR3 is TGTGCCAGCAGCTTTGGACAGGGAGATGGCTACACCTTC.

Worth noting for this clone: The sample holds other DNA sequences that translate to the same CDR3. CDR3 DNA sequence: TGCGCCAGCAGCTCTGGTAGCTCCTACAATGAGCAGTTCTTC. Protein sequence: CASSSGSSYNEQFF. This sequence joins TRBV5-1 and TRBJ2-1; no clear D. The V gene's germline CDR1 is SGHRS and CDR2 YFSETQ. V was cut by 3 bases and J by 0 bases, with 7 bases left in between. This CDR3 contains 14 residues. The full variable domain, in which reference TRBV5-1 and TRBJ2-1 provide the parts outside the CDR3, is KAGVTQTPRYLIKTRGQQVTLSCSPISGHRSVSWYQQTPGQGLQFLFEYFSETQRNKGNFPGRFSGRQFSNSRSEMNVSTLELGDSALYLCASSSGSSYNEQFFGPGTRLTVL.

This clone was detected only once. The rearrangement uses TRBV10-3 and TRBJ1-2; a weak D match, TRBD1 (5 bases). The CDR3 covers 17 residues. Deletions cut 6 bases from V and 4 bases from J, with 24 bases between. Looked up from germline, CDR1 is ENHRY and CDR2 is SYGVKD. The CDR3 region has the DNA TGTGCCATCAGCTATCTTGGGGACGCTAGCACGAGCTATGGCTACACCTTC. It specifies CAISYLGDASTSYGYTF.

This rearrangement joins TRBV29-1 to TRBJ2-7; maybe TRBD1 (6 bases). The length of the CDR3 is 12 residues. In germline, CDR1 is SQVTM, CDR2 ANQGSEA. Trimming removed 6 bases at V and 2 bases at J, with 11 bases between. CDR3 residues: CSVGTGTYEQYF. CDR3 bases: TGCAGCGTGGGTACAGGGACCTACGAGCAGTACTTC.

This chain connects TRBV9 to TRBJ2-7, with D possibly being TRBD1 (5 bases). The CDR3 runs 14 residues. Germline loops: CDR1 SGDLS, CDR2 YYNGEE. The V end was cut by 0 bases, the J end by 3 bases, with 10 bases between. The CDR3 bases are TGTGCCAGCAGCGTAGGCCAGGGTTACTACGAGCAGTACTTC. As protein: CASSVGQGYYEQYF.

The chain uses TRBV5-1 and TRBJ2-3; 9 nucleotides agree with TRBD2. The CDR3 sequence is 15 residues long. The junction had 5 bases not matched to a gene; V was cut back by 0 bases and J by 6 bases. Germline V gene sequence: CDR1 SGHRS, CDR2 YFSETQ. The CDR3 loop is CASSLGVAGGDTQYF. DNA of the CDR3: TGCGCCAGCAGCTTGGGAGTTGCGGGAGGGGATACGCAGTATTTT. The full variable domain, with the rest looked up from reference TRBV5-1 and TRBJ2-3, is KAGVTQTPRYLIKTRGQQVTLSCSPISGHRSVSWYQQTPGQGLQFLFEYFSETQRNKGNFPGRFSGRQFSNSRSEMNVSTLELGDSALYLCASSLGVAGGDTQYFGPGTRLTVL.

The chain recombines TRBV19 with TRBJ2-3; 12 bases match TRBD2. V dropped 6 bases and J dropped 4; count of bases not matched to a gene: 5. The CDR3 consists of 15 residues. Germline CDR1 is LNHDA and CDR2 is SQIVND (reference sequence). The CDR3 DNA is TGTGCCAGTAGAGGACTAGCGGGATTAGCAGATACGCAGTATTTT. Its translation is CASRGLAGLADTQYF.